The source of this T cell receptor (beta chain) is a study of cytomegalovirus exposure and HLA in healthy donors. Study context: Unique TCRs numbering 75 million to 95 million, obtained from HLA-typed donors, made up an early data release.

The CDR3 is made up of 13 amino acids. V gave up 1 base and J gave up 7 bases, with 11 bases separating them. Looked up from germline, CDR1 is SGHNT and CDR2 is YYREEE (reference sequence). The PCR was carried out with 60 Vbeta primers and 13 Jbeta primers. Sequencing used immunoSEQ multiplex PCR; TCRdb keeps in-frame clones, though not all of them. The table records approximately 89,000 clones, more than 70% of them present only once. The sample taken for sequencing was PBMCs. The chain links TRBV5-4 to TRBJ1-2; TRBD1 might be the D (5 bases). This receptor was taken from a man under 40 in good health and CMV-seronegative. CDR3 sequence (DNA): TGTGCCAGCAGCTTGACAGGACCTTTTGGCTACACCTTC. Protein sequence: CASSLTGPFGYTF.